This T cell receptor beta chain was documented in a study of blood T cell repertoires in COVID-19. In the study overall: PBMCs, B-cell-depleted T cells, or T cells provided the cDNA or gDNA that made up the material.

As handled by the study authors: The authors estimated nucleated cell counts from reference gene primer amplification. Libraries were prepared by immunoSEQ multiplex PCR; TCRdb keeps only in-frame clonotypes and omits some of them. For V, J and clone size, that table is used; D and trimming come from the DNA. The sample lists fewer than 200,000 clones, about 90% seen once, with roughly 10% in the top ten. Adults between roughly 18 and 95 years of age took part from about two dozen US areas. The CDR3 has 18 residues. The trim removed 5 bases at V and 3 bases at J, leaving 9 bases unmatched. Germline CDR1 and CDR2: SGHVS and FNYEAQ.

The specimen sequenced was PBMCs or T cells enriched from blood (not recorded which). The sequence was obtained from a woman aged 18-29 years who had recovered from COVID-19. V is TRBV7-6 and J is TRBJ2-3; TRBD2 matches at 15 bases. The CDR3 bases are TGTGCCAGCAGCACGGGACTAGCGGGAGGAGTGAGAACAGATACGCAGTATTTT. Its translation: CASSTGLAGGVRTDTQYF.